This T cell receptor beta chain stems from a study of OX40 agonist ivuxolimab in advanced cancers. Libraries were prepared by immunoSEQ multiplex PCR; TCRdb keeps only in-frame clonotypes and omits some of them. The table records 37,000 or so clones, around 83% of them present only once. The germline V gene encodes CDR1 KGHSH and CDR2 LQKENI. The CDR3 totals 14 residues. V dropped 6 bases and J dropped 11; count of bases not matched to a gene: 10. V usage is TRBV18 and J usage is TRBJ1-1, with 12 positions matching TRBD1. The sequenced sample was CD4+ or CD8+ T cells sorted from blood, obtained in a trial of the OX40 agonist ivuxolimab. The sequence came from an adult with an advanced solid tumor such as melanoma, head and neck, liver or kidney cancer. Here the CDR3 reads CASSQGQGAEGAFF. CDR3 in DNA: TGTGCCAGCTCTCAGGGACAGGGGGCCGAGGGGGCTTTCTTT.